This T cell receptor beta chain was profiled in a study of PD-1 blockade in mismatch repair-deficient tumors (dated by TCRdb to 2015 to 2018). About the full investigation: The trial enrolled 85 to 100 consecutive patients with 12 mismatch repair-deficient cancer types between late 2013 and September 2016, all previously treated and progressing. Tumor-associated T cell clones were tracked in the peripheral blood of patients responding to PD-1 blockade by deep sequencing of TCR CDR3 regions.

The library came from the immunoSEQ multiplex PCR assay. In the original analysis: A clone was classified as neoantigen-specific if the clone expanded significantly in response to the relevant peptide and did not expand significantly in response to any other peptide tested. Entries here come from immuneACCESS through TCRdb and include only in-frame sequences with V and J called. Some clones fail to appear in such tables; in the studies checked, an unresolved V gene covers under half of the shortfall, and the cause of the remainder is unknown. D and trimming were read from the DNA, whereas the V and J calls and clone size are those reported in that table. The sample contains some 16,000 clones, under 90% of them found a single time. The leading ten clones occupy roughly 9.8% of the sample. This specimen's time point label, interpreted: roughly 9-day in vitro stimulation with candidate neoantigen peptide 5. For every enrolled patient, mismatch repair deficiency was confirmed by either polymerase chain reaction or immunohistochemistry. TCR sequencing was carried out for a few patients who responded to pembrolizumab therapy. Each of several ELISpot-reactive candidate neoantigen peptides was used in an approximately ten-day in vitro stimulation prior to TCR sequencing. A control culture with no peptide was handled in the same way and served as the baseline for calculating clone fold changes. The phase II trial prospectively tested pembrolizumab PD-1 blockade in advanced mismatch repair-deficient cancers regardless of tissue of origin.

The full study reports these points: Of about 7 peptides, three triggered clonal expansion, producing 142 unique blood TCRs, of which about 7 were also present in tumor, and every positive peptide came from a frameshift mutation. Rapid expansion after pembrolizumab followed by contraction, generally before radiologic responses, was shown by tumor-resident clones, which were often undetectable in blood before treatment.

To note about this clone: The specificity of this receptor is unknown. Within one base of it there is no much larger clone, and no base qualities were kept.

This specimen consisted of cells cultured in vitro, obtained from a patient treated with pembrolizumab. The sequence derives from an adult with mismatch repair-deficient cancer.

CDR3 sequence: CASSYFNEQFF. The sequence in DNA is TGTGCCAGCAGTTACTTCAATGAGCAGTTCTTC. The chain is made from TRBV28 and TRBJ2-1; no D gene can be assigned with confidence. The CDR3, from cysteine to phenylalanine, totals 11 residues. This entry keeps only the CDR3 DNA: 33 bases, framed from base 1. Relative to germline, V is 4 bases shorter and J is 6 bases shorter, with 4 bases between their ends. Based on the germline V gene, the CDR1 and CDR2 sequences are MDHEN and SYDVKM.